One sample yielded the 10 T cell receptor beta chains listed below, sequenced in a study of technical replicates of blood from a handful of donors (TCRdb year 2017). The library was made by the immunoSEQ multiplex PCR assay. TCRdb provides this immuneACCESS table in a form limited to in-frame rearrangements. Some clones are lacking; in checked studies, under half of them reflect an unresolved V gene, and why the rest are absent is not known. This sample is represented by 73,000 or so clones; 91% of them were singletons. In total, the top ten clones hold about 0.25% of the sample. Specimen: T cells isolated from PBMCs. These receptors all stem from a human donor in good health.

This sequence joins TRBV27 and TRBJ2-7, with 7 bases aligning to TRBD1. V was pared by 5 bases and J by 4 bases, with 14 bases of the junction left unmatched. This CDR3 is built from 16 residues. CDR1 and CDR2 from the germline V gene are MNHEY and SMNVEV (reference sequence). CDR3 loop: CASSRTGQRGPYEQYF. As DNA, the CDR3 is TGTGCCAGCAGTCGGACAGGCCAGAGAGGGCCTTACGAGCAGTACTTC.

This chain links TRBV9 with TRBJ2-5; D is undetermined. V lost 0 bases and J lost 5, with 14 bases in between. The CDR3 loop spans 15 amino acids. Germline CDR1 and CDR2: SGDLS and YYNGEE. Here the CDR3 reads CASSVGSVSLETQYF. In DNA form, the CDR3 reads TGTGCCAGCAGCGTAGGGTCGGTTTCCTTGGAGACCCAGTACTTC. Full variable domain (missing parts from reference TRBV9 and TRBJ2-5): DSGVTQTPKHLITATGQRVTLRCSPRSGDLSVYWYQQSLDQGLQFLIQYYNGEERAKGNILERFSAQQFPDLHSELNLSSLELGDSALYFCASSVGSVSLETQYFGPGTRLLVL.

This sequence joins TRBV9 and TRBJ2-2; maybe TRBD2 (6 bases). Trimming removed 2 bases from V and 4 bases from J, with 15 bases in between. The CDR3 contains 16 residues. Germline CDR1 reads SGDLS; CDR2 reads YYNGEE. The CDR3 reads CASSVGGIDGTGELFF. The CDR3 bases are TGTGCCAGCAGCGTCGGGGGAATTGACGGCACCGGGGAGCTGTTTTTT.

The V call is TRBV28, the J call TRBJ1-2; D ambiguous. This CDR3 comprises 11 residues. The germline V gene has CDR1 MDHEN and CDR2 SYDVKM. Trimming shortened V by 2 bases and J by 8 bases, and 6 bases separated the two germline ends. CDR3 region: CASSLTRGYTF. Written as DNA, the CDR3 is TGTGCCAGCAGTTTAACGCGGGGCTACACCTTC.

The chain couples TRBV25-1 to TRBJ1-4; D is possibly TRBD1 (5 bases). CDR1 and CDR2 from the germline V gene are MGHDK and SYGVNS. Trimming stripped 8 bases from V and 8 bases from J, with 18 bases between. The CDR3 extends over 14 amino acids. The DNA of the CDR3 is TGTGCCAGCCTCCCCAAGGGAGGGGACGAAAAACTGTTTTTT. Its translation is CASLPKGGDEKLFF.

The rearrangement links TRBV5-5 to TRBJ2-7; 7 bases fit TRBD1. This CDR3 contains 20 residues. Per the germline V gene, CDR1 is SGHKS and CDR2 is YYEKEE (reference sequence). The junction had 23 bases not matched to a gene; V was cut back by 5 bases and J by 0 bases. The CDR3 reads CASRAYDRPLGTDSSYEQYF. For the CDR3, the DNA is TGTGCCAGCAGGGCATACGACAGGCCTTTAGGGACAGATAGCTCCTACGAGCAGTACTTC.

This sequence joins TRBV7-9 and TRBJ2-1; perhaps TRBD2 as D (6 bases). The CDR3 is 16 residues long. Trimming removed 6 bases from V and 9 bases from J, with 24 bases in between. The V gene's germline CDR1 is SEHNR and CDR2 FQNEAQ (reference sequence). CDR3 DNA: TGTGCCAGCAGGCCAAACCCTAGCGTAGAGGATTCTGAGCAGTTCTTC. It specifies CASRPNPSVEDSEQFF.

This chain joins TRBV28 and TRBJ2-1; tentative D call: TRBD2 (5 bases). CDR1 is MDHEN and CDR2 is SYDVKM in the germline V gene. This CDR3 contains 14 residues. Trimming took 6 bases from V and 5 from J, leaving 14 bases between them. CDR3 in DNA: TGTGCCAGCAGCCTCCGTGGAGCGGACAATGAGCAGTTCTTC. Protein: CASSLRGADNEQFF.

The V gene is TRBV9, the J gene TRBJ1-4; unclear D gene. Germline V gene data show CDR1 as SGDLS and CDR2 as YYNGEE. The CDR3 covers 14 residues. The ends were cut back, 2 bases at V and 2 bases at J, with 7 bases in the middle. The CDR3, as DNA: TGTGCCAGCAGCGTCTTCGGGACTAATGAAAAACTGTTTTTT. Its translation is CASSVFGTNEKLFF.

This chain connects TRBV4-2 to TRBJ2-1, with a tentative D call TRBD2 (6 bases). The ends were cut back, 3 bases at V and 9 bases at J, with 30 bases in the middle. The CDR3 has 19 amino acids. Per germline, CDR1 LGHNA and CDR2 YNFKEQ. Here the CDR3 reads CASSQTLIREQLYLGEQFF. DNA for the CDR3: TGTGCCAGCAGCCAGACCCTAATACGGGAGCAGCTCTATCTCGGTGAGCAGTTCTTC.